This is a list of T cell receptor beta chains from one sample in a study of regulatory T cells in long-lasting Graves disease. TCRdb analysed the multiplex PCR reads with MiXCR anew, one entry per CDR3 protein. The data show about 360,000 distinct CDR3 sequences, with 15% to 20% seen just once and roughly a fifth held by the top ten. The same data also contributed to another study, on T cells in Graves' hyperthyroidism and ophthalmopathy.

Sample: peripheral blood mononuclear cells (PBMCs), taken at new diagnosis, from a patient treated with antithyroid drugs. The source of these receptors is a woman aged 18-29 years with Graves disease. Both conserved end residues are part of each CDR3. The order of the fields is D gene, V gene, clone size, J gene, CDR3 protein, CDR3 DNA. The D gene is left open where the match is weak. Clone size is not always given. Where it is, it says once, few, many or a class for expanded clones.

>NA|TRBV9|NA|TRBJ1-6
CASSPAPWDRDSPLHF
TGTGCCAGCAGCCCGGCCCCATGGGACCGGGATTCACCCCTCCACTTT
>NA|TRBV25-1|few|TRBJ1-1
CASSEPPIDTEAFF
TGTGCCAGCAGTGAACCTCCAATTGACACTGAAGCTTTCTTT
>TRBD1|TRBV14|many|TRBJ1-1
CASSPLVSRGLNTEAFF
TGTGCCAGCAGCCCCCTCGTAAGCAGGGGGCTGAACACTGAAGCTTTCTTT
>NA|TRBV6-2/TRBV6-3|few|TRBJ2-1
CASSSWTGSSYNEQFF
TGTGCCAGCAGTTCCTGGACTGGGAGCTCCTACAATGAGCAGTTCTTC
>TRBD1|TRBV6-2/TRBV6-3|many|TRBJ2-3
CASSYRPGQGLSDTQYF
TGTGCCAGCAGTTACCGACCGGGACAGGGACTTTCTGATACGCAGTATTTT
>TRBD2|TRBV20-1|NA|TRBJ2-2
CSARASGRRITGELFF
TGCAGTGCTAGGGCTAGCGGGAGACGAATTACCGGGGAGCTGTTTTTT
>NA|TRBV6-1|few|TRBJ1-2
CASSLSVRDTTNYGYTF
TGTGCCAGCAGCTTAAGCGTCCGGGACACCACTAACTATGGCTACACCTTC
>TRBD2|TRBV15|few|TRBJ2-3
CATSREGSGSPADTQYF
TGTGCCACCAGCAGAGAGGGTAGCGGGAGTCCGGCAGATACGCAGTATTTT
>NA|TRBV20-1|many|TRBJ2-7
CSATTRADGYEQYF
TGCAGTGCTACAACCCGGGCGGACGGCTACGAGCAGTACTTC
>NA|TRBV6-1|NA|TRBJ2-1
CASSEREGGNEQFF
TGTGCCAGCAGTGAAAGGGAAGGGGGCAATGAGCAGTTCTTC
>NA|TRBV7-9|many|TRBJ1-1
CASSLLSGTEAFF
TGTGCCAGCAGCTTACTCTCAGGCACTGAAGCTTTCTTT
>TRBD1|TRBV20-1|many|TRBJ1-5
CSAGGGQGVNQPQHF
TGCAGTGCGGGGGGGGGACAGGGAGTAAATCAGCCCCAGCATTTT
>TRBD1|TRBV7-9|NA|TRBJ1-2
CASSQGVNYGYTF
TGTGCCAGCAGCCAGGGGGTAAACTATGGCTACACCTTC
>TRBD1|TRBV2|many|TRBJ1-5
CASSRHRPGQGISQPQHF
TGTGCCAGCAGCCGCCACCGACCGGGACAGGGCATTAGCCAGCCCCAGCATTTT
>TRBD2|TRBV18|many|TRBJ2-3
CASSPGTSGRAVDTQYF
TGTGCCAGCTCACCCGGGACTAGCGGGAGGGCCGTAGATACGCAGTATTTT
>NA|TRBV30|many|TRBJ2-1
CAWSVQIRFEQFF
TGTGCCTGGAGTGTACAAATCCGGTTTGAGCAGTTCTTC
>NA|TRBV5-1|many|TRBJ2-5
CASSLGTAREAQYF
TGCGCCAGCAGCTTGGGTACAGCAAGAGAGGCCCAGTACTTC
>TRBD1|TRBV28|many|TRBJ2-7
CASSSQQGMEYEQYF
TGTGCCAGCAGTTCCCAACAGGGGATGGAATACGAGCAGTACTTC
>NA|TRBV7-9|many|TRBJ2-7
CASSFAGGSYEQYF
TGTGCCAGCAGTTTCGCAGGGGGGTCCTACGAGCAGTACTTC
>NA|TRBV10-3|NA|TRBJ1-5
CATYGGGLNQPQHF
TGTGCCACTTATGGGGGGGGACTAAATCAGCCCCAGCATTTT
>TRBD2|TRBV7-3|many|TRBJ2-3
CASSLVGGATDTQYF
TGTGCCAGCAGCTTAGTCGGGGGGGCCACAGATACGCAGTATTTT
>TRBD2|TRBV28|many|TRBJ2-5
CASSSTSGYQETQYF
TGTGCCAGCAGCTCGACTAGCGGCTACCAAGAGACCCAGTACTTC
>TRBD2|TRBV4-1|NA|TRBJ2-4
CASSRGGLAGNIQYF
TGCGCCAGCAGCCGGGGAGGACTAGCGGGCAACATTCAGTACTTC
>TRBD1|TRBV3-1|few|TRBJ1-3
CASSGQGQGDTIYF
TGTGCCAGCAGTGGACAGGGTCAAGGAGACACCATATATTTT
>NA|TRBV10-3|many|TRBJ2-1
CAISEPKNEQFF
TGTGCCATCAGTGAACCGAAGAATGAGCAGTTCTTC
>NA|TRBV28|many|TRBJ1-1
CASIFSGAPDTEAFF
TGTGCCAGCATTTTCTCCGGAGCCCCCGACACTGAAGCTTTCTTT
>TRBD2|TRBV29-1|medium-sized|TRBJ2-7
CSVTGTSGFYEQYF
TGCAGCGTAACCGGGACTAGCGGATTCTACGAGCAGTACTTC
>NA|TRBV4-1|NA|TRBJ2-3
CASSQRHGTDTQYF
TGCGCCAGCAGCCAAAGACATGGCACAGATACGCAGTATTTT
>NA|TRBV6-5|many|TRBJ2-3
CASSYGPSTDTQYF
TGTGCCAGCAGTTACGGGCCTAGCACAGATACGCAGTATTTT
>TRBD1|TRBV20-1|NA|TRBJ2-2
CSAPIQGTGELFF
TGCAGTGCTCCCATACAGGGGACCGGGGAGCTGTTTTTT
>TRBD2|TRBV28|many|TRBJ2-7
CASITGGLSSYEQYF
TGTGCCAGCATTACGGGGGGGCTCTCCTCCTACGAGCAGTACTTC
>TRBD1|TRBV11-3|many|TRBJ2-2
CASSRFDRGPGELFF
TGTGCCAGCAGCCGGTTCGACAGGGGCCCCGGGGAGCTGTTTTTT
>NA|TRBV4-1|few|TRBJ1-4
CASSQDPGRREKLFF
TGCGCCAGCAGCCAAGATCCGGGGCGCCGTGAAAAACTGTTTTTT
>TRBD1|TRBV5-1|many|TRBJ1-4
CASSTAPVGQGGEKLFF
TGTGCCAGCAGCACTGCCCCCGTGGGACAGGGAGGGGAAAAACTGTTTTTT
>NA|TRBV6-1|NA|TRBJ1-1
CASRGPVEAFF
TGTGCCAGCAGGGGGCCTGTTGAAGCTTTCTTT
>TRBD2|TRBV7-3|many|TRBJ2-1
CASSQGTSSYHEQFF
TGTGCCAGCAGCCAAGGGACTAGCAGTTACCATGAGCAGTTCTTC
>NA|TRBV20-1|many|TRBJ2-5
CSARDHSQETQYF
TGCAGTGCTAGAGATCACAGTCAAGAGACCCAGTACTTC
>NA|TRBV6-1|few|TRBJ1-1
CASSEALRGLNTEAFF
TGTGCCAGCAGTGAAGCGCTTCGAGGCCTGAACACTGAAGCTTTCTTT
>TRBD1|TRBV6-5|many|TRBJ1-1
CASSYGPGTGRETEAFF
TGTGCCAGCAGTTACGGCCCCGGGACAGGGCGAGAAACTGAAGCTTTCTTT
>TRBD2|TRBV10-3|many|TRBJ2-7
CAIRGAGGVSEQYF
TGTGCCATCAGGGGAGCGGGAGGGGTTTCCGAGCAGTACTTC
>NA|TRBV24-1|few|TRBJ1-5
CATMWTDQPQHF
TGTGCCACCATGTGGACAGATCAGCCCCAGCATTTT
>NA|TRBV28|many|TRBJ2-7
CASSFVAQVQPPFSYEQYF
TGTGCCAGCAGTTTCGTGGCGCAGGTCCAACCTCCCTTCTCCTACGAGCAGTACTTC
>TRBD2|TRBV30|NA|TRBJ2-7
CAWSRGLIPYEQYF
TGTGCCTGGAGTAGGGGACTAATCCCCTACGAGCAGTACTTC
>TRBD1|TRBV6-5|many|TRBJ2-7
CASSYVGQGKDYEQYF
TGTGCCAGCAGTTACGTCGGACAGGGTAAAGACTACGAGCAGTACTTC
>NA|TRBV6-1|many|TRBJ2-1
CAHRKGSNEQFF
TGTGCACACAGGAAAGGATCGAATGAGCAGTTCTTC
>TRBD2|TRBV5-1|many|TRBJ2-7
CASSIGGSGSFFKYEQYF
TGCGCCAGCAGCATCGGTGGTAGCGGGAGTTTCTTCAAGTACGAGCAGTACTTC
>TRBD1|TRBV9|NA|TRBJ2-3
CTSSSQGAPTDTQYF
TGTACCAGCAGCTCACAGGGGGCACCGACAGATACGCAGTATTTT
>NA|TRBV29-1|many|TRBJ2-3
CSVGDSTDTQYF
TGCAGCGTCGGGGACAGCACAGATACGCAGTATTTT
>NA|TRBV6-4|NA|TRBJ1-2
CASSGTYGYTF
TGTGCCAGCAGTGGTACCTATGGCTACACCTTC
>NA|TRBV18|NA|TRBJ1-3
CASSRGTGASGNTIYF
TGTGCCAGCTCACGAGGGACGGGGGCCTCTGGAAACACCATATATTTT
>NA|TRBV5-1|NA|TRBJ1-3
CASRADGTGNTIYF
TGCGCCAGCAGAGCGGACGGAACTGGAAACACCATATATTTT
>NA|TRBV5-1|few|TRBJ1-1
CASTLQDGYRRTEAFF
TGCGCCAGCACCCTCCAGGACGGCTACCGGAGGACTGAAGCTTTCTTT
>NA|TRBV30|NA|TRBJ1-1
CAWTRDVLLNTEAFF
TGTGCCTGGACCAGGGACGTCCTACTGAACACTGAAGCTTTCTTT
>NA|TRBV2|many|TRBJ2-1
CASIYPQRGYNEQFF
TGTGCCAGCATATATCCCCAGAGGGGGTACAATGAGCAGTTCTTC
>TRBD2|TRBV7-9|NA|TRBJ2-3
CASSLRAGGPPDTQYF
TGTGCCAGCAGCTTGAGAGCGGGAGGCCCCCCAGATACGCAGTATTTT
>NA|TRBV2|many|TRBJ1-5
CASSTGTPNQPQHF
TGTGCCAGCAGTACCGGGACACCTAATCAGCCCCAGCATTTT
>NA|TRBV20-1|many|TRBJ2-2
CSARDQWVTGELFF
TGCAGTGCTAGAGATCAGTGGGTGACCGGGGAGCTGTTTTTT
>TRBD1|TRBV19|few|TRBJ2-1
CASNQDRSSYNEQFF
TGTGCCAGTAACCAGGACAGGAGCTCCTACAATGAGCAGTTCTTC
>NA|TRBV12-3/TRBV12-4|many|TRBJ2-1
CASSPVLAGPHNEQFF
TGTGCCAGCAGTCCGGTTCTGGCGGGGCCCCACAATGAGCAGTTCTTC